This T cell receptor beta chain was identified in a study of response to subunit inactivated influenza vaccine. MiXCR was run by TCRdb on the RT-PCR reads, yielding one entry per CDR3 protein. Of about 310,000 distinct CDR3 sequences in the sample, about 20% were seen once. V lost 5 bases and J lost 9, with 21 bases in between. CDR3 length: 15 amino acids. Germline CDR1 and CDR2: SGHRS and YFSETQ. Regarding this clonotype: Its antigen is still unknown.

Overall study findings and caveats: It was the authors' suggestion that each seasonal influenza vaccination recruits few new T cells.

V usage is TRBV5-1 and J usage is TRBJ1-3, with D possibly being TRBD1 (6 bases). This TCR was recovered from a man between 45 and 75 years old who received an inactivated influenza vaccine. Source: PBMCs from blood, taken about 20 months after vaccination. DNA for the CDR3: TGCGCCAGCAGTACCGGGACACTAAAGGAAAGCACCATATATTTT. Amino acid sequence: CASSTGTLKESTIYF.